These 13 T cell receptor beta chains were all obtained from the same sample, sequenced in a study of beta chain features in type 1 diabetes. Study outcomes and limitations: Moderately but significantly shorter TCRB CDR3s were found in Type 1 diabetes patients in all four CD4+ subsets.

The study reverse transcribed the entire isolated RNA, so it sequenced expressed TCRB transcripts. Here immunoSEQ multiplex PCR was the method, and the copy in TCRdb shows in-frame clones only, minus some. The data contain 550,000 to 850,000 clones, around 15% of them singletons. These receptors' targets are unknown. Specimen: naive CD4+ T cells from blood. The receptors stem from a man aged 18-30 years with type 1 diabetes.

The rearrangement uses TRBV6-1 and TRBJ2-3; no clear D. CDR3 length: 12 amino acids. Trimming pared 5 bases from V and 6 bases from J, leaving 9 bases between. Germline-derived CDR1 and CDR2 are MNHNS and SASEGT. The CDR3 protein is CASSSLVDTQYF. In nucleotides, the CDR3 is TGTGCCAGCAGTTCCTTGGTGGATACGCAGTATTTT.

J is TRBJ2-1 and V is TRBV2; D might be TRBD1 or TRBD2, each matching 5 bases. V shed 4 bases and J shed 15 bases, with 16 bases lying between them. The CDR3 is made up of 12 amino acids. The germline V gene has CDR1 SNHLY and CDR2 FYNNEI. The CDR3 bases are TGTGCCAGCAGTGGGGACGACCGGGGCGGGTTCTTC. As protein: CASSGDDRGGFF.

This clone was recorded a few times. For the CDR3, the DNA is TGTGCCAGCAGCACATGGTCCCTGATGAACACTGAAGCTTTCTTT. It yields the protein CASSTWSLMNTEAFF. This chain links TRBV27 with TRBJ1-1; D is uncertain. This CDR3 has 15 amino acids. From germline, CDR1 is MNHEY and CDR2 SMNVEV (reference sequence). V was clipped by 6 bases and J by 0 bases, with 14 bases between them.

CDR3 amino acids: CASSRGTGLETQYF. As DNA, the CDR3 is TGTGCCAGCAGCCGAGGGACAGGTTTGGAGACCCAGTACTTC. The chain has TRBV2 and TRBJ2-5, with 8 bases aligning to TRBD1. The trim removed 6 bases at V and 5 bases at J, leaving 8 bases unmatched. Germline-derived CDR1 and CDR2 are SNHLY and FYNNEI. The CDR3 runs to 14 residues.

About this clone: The junction departs from the called germline gene at one end, perhaps through a read error. This rearrangement joins TRBV30 to TRBJ2-2; D could derive from TRBD1 or TRBD2 (6 bases each). Germline V gene sequence: CDR1 GTSNPN, CDR2 SVGIG (reference sequence). The CDR3 totals 15 residues. The CDR3 region is CAWSKGGTNAGELFF. The CDR3 DNA reads as TGTGCCTGGTCAAAGGGGGGTACGAACGCCGGGGAGCTGTTTTTT. Drawing the rest from reference TRBV30 and TRBJ2-2, the complete variable domain is SQTIHQWPATLVQPVGSPLSLECTVEGTSNPNLYWYRQAAGRGLQLLFYSVGIGQISSEVPQNLSASRPQDRQFILSSKKLLLSDSGFYLCAWSKGGTNAGELFFGEGSRLTVL.

This clone was seen only a few times. This sequence joins TRBV4-1 and TRBJ1-1; a weak D match, TRBD1 (5 bases). V shed 1 base and J shed 4 bases, with 13 bases lying between them. Germline V gene lookup returns CDR1 MGHRA and CDR2 YSYEKL. This CDR3 comprises 15 residues. The CDR3 reads CASSQGPGPGTEAFF. The DNA of the CDR3 is TGCGCCAGCAGCCAAGGGCCGGGGCCGGGCACTGAAGCTTTCTTT.

This clone was detected a few times. The V and J genes are TRBV13 and TRBJ2-7; TRBD1 aligns across 10 bases. CDR3 size: 16 residues. Germline V gene sequence: CDR1 PRHDT, CDR2 FYEKMQ (reference sequence). Losses at the gene ends were 5 bases for V and 2 bases for J; bases not matched to a gene: 9. The CDR3 region has the DNA TGTGCCAGCAGCCGAACCCCGGGACAGGGGACCTACGAGCAGTACTTC. This codes for CASSRTPGQGTYEQYF. The whole variable domain, filled in from reference TRBV13 and TRBJ2-7, reads AAGVIQSPRHLIKEKRETATLKCYPIPRHDTVYWYQQGPGQDPQFLISFYEKMQSDKGSIPDRFSAQQFSDYHSELNMSSLELGDSALYFCASSRTPGQGTYEQYFGPGTRLTVT.

This clone was seen only a few times. The V gene is TRBV18, the J gene TRBJ2-6; TRBD2 is a possible D gene (5 bases). This CDR3 spans 16 amino acids. The V end lost 6 bases, the J end lost 2 bases, and 14 bases lay between the germline ends. Germline lookup yields CDR1 KGHSH and CDR2 LQKENI. The CDR3 reads CASSLEGFAGANVLTF. DNA for the CDR3: TGTGCCAGCTCTCTCGAGGGTTTTGCTGGGGCCAACGTCCTGACTTTC.

A single count supports this clone. The chain links TRBV9 to TRBJ2-3; D unresolved. V was clipped by 0 bases and J by 9 bases, with 17 bases between them. This CDR3 is 15 amino acids long. From germline, CDR1 is SGDLS and CDR2 YYNGEE. The chain's CDR3 is CASSVEDQAYRTQYF. CDR3 nucleotide sequence: TGTGCCAGCAGCGTAGAGGACCAAGCATACCGGACGCAGTATTTT.

This clone was observed a few times. J is TRBJ1-4 and V is TRBV2, with 9 nucleotides matching TRBD1. After removal of 8 bases from V and 8 bases from J, the junction contained 12 bases not matched to a gene. The CDR3 runs 15 residues. Germline CDR1 reads SNHLY; CDR2 reads FYNNEI. The CDR3 region is CASGGNRGLEEKLFF. The CDR3, as DNA: TGTGCCAGCGGAGGAAACAGGGGGCTTGAGGAAAAACTGTTTTTT.

There are a few counts of this clone. The rearrangement links TRBV30 to TRBJ2-3; D is possibly TRBD1 (6 bases). This CDR3 spans 18 amino acids. Trimming stripped 2 bases from V and 1 base from J, with 22 bases between. CDR1 and CDR2 (germline): GTSNPN, SVGIG (reference sequence). As DNA, the CDR3 is TGTGCCTGGAGTACCGGGACAATCGGGATTTCTGGCACAGATACGCAGTATTTT. Amino acids: CAWSTGTIGISGTDTQYF.

This clone has only a few counts. Other nucleotide sequences in the sample specify the same CDR3. As DNA, the CDR3 is TGTGCCAGCGGGGTGATCTACAATGAGCAGTTCTTC. This translates into CASGVIYNEQFF. The chain uses TRBV2 and TRBJ2-1, with D uncertain. The CDR3 is 12 residues long. The germline V gene has CDR1 SNHLY and CDR2 FYNNEI. The V gene lost 8 bases and the J gene lost 3 bases, with 8 bases spanning the gap. The variable domain in full, completed from reference TRBV2 and TRBJ2-1, reads EPEVTQTPSHQVTQMGQEVILRCVPISNHLYFYWYRQILGQKVEFLVSFYNNEISEKSEIFDDQFSVERPDGSNFTLKIRSTKLEDSAMYFCASGVIYNEQFFGPGTRLTVL.

The gene calls are TRBV10-3 and TRBJ1-3; the D gene is possibly TRBD1 (5 bases). Germline V gene sequence: CDR1 ENHRY, CDR2 SYGVKD. The V end lost 2 bases, the J end lost 2 bases, and 19 bases lay between the germline ends. CDR3 length equals 18 residues. CDR3 sequence reads: CAISEVSFGGHAGNTIYF. CDR3 DNA: TGTGCCATCAGTGAGGTCTCGTTTGGGGGTCACGCTGGAAACACCATATATTTT.